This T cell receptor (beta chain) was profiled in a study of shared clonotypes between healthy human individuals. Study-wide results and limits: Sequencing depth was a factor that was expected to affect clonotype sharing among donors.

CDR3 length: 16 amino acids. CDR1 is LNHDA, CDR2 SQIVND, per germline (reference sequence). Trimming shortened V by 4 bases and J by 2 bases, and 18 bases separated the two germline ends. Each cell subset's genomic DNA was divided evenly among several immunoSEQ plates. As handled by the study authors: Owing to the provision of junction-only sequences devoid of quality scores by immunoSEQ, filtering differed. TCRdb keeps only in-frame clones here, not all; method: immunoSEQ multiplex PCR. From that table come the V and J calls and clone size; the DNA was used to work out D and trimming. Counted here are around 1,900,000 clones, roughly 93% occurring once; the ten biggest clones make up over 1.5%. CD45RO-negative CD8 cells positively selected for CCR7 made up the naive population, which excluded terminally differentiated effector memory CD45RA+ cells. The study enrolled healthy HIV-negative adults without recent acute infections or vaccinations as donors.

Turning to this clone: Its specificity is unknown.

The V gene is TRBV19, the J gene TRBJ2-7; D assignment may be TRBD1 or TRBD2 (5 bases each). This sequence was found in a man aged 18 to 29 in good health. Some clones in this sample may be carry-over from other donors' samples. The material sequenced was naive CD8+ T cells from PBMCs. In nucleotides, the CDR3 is TGTGCCAGTAGTAGGATAGACGGGACGGCCCCCTACGAGCAGTACTTC. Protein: CASSRIDGTAPYEQYF.